These T cell receptor beta chains were read from a single sample in a study of OX40 agonist ivuxolimab in advanced cancers. Sequenced by immunoSEQ multiplex PCR; TCRdb stores in-frame clones only, minus some. Here the sample spans about 20,000 clones, approximately 86% being singletons. The sample in question was CD4+ or CD8+ T cells sorted from blood, obtained in a trial of the OX40 agonist ivuxolimab. The source of these receptors is an adult with an advanced solid tumor such as melanoma, head and neck, liver or kidney cancer. CDR3s include the opening cysteine and the closing phenylalanine or tryptophan. The D gene is left open where the match is weak. The listing skips clone size in some rows; elsewhere it reads once, few, many or a size class.

v_call	clone_size	j_call	d_call	cdr3_length	cdr3_aa	cdr3_nt
TRBV11-3	.	TRBJ2-7	.	15	CASSLDSQGGDEQYF	TGTGCCAGCAGCTTGGACAGCCAGGGGGGCGACGAGCAGTACTTC
TRBV5-6	once	TRBJ2-4	TRBD1	16	CASSFWTGIAKNIQYF	TGTGCCAGCAGCTTTTGGACAGGGATAGCCAAAAACATTCAGTACTTC
TRBV19	.	TRBJ1-2	.	14	CASRNQGESYGYTF	TGTGCCAGTAGAAACCAGGGAGAGTCCTATGGCTACACCTTC
TRBV9	once	TRBJ1-4	.	15	CASSVGPGIDEKLFF	TGTGCCAGCAGCGTAGGTCCAGGGATAGATGAAAAACTGTTTTTT
TRBV7-9	.	TRBJ1-2	.	17	CASSFTGTPTSNYGYTF	TGTGCCAGCAGCTTTACAGGGACTCCAACCTCTAACTATGGCTACACCTTC
TRBV4-3	once	TRBJ2-2	.	15	CASSQDKLGPGELFF	TGCGCCAGCAGCCAAGATAAATTGGGCCCCGGGGAGCTGTTTTTT
TRBV4-3	.	TRBJ1-2	.	13	CASSQERQYGYTF	TGCGCCAGCAGCCAAGAAAGGCAATATGGCTACACCTTC
TRBV12-5	.	TRBJ2-1	.	15	CASGLGGWGNDEQFF	TGTGCTAGTGGTTTGGGCGGGTGGGGTAACGATGAGCAGTTCTTC
TRBV6-5	.	TRBJ1-3	.	15	CASSYSEGGGNTIYF	TGTGCCAGCAGTTACTCTGAGGGAGGTGGAAACACCATATATTTT
TRBV19	.	TRBJ2-5	TRBD1	16	CASSKGTGGIQETQYF	TGTGCCAGTAGTAAAGGGACAGGGGGGATCCAAGAGACCCAGTACTTC
TRBV19	.	TRBJ2-6	.	13	CASSITGANVLTF	TGTGCCAGTAGTATAACTGGGGCCAACGTCCTGACTTTC
TRBV7-5	.	TRBJ2-7	.	16	CARSPVKGQNFYEQYF	TGTGCCAGAAGCCCCGTAAAAGGACAGAACTTTTACGAGCAGTACTTC
TRBV4-3	.	TRBJ1-6	TRBD1	14	CASSQGDRDSPLHF	TGCGCCAGCAGCCAAGGGGACAGAGATTCACCCCTCCACTTT
TRBV6-5	.	TRBJ2-2	.	14	CASRSSGPTGELFF	TGTGCCAGCCGGTCGTCCGGGCCCACCGGGGAGCTGTTTTTT
TRBV19	.	TRBJ2-6	.	13	CASASAGANVLTF	TGTGCCAGTGCAAGCGCTGGGGCCAACGTCCTGACTTTC
TRBV11-3	.	TRBJ2-2	.	15	CASSLVRGPGGELFF	TGTGCCAGCAGCTTAGTTCGGGGTCCCGGCGGGGAGCTGTTTTTT
TRBV6-5	.	TRBJ1-5	.	13	CASSRMSNQPQHF	TGTGCCAGCAGTCGGATGAGCAATCAGCCCCAGCATTTT
TRBV18	few	TRBJ2-3	TRBD2	17	CASSTGRTSGKVDTQYF	TGTGCCAGCTCAACGGGGCGGACTAGCGGGAAGGTAGATACGCAGTATTTT
TRBV9	.	TRBJ1-4	.	14	CASSVEPTNEKLFF	TGTGCCAGCAGCGTAGAGCCAACTAATGAAAAACTGTTTTTT
TRBV19	.	TRBJ2-1	TRBD2	15	CASRSGPAGYNEQFF	TGTGCCAGTAGGTCCGGCCCAGCGGGATACAATGAGCAGTTCTTC
TRBV7-3	.	TRBJ2-5	.	9	CASSETQYF	TGTGCCAGCAGCGAGACCCAGTACTTC
TRBV12-5	.	TRBJ2-5	TRBD1	13	CASRRQGEETQYF	TGTGCTAGTCGACGACAGGGTGAGGAGACCCAGTACTTC
TRBV5-4	.	TRBJ2-3	.	15	CASSLGGTYTDTQYF	TGTGCCAGCAGCTTGGGGGGGACTTACACAGATACGCAGTATTTT
TRBV11-2	.	TRBJ2-3	TRBD2	16	CASSSSTSAFGDTQYF	TGTGCCAGCAGCTCGTCGACTAGCGCGTTTGGAGATACGCAGTATTTT
TRBV7-9	.	TRBJ2-1	TRBD2	14	CASSLSGSVNEQFF	TGTGCCAGCAGCTTAAGCGGGAGCGTGAATGAGCAGTTCTTC
TRBV7-6	.	TRBJ1-6	.	15	CASSLGTPDNSPLHF	TGTGCCAGCAGCTTAGGGACTCCGGATAATTCACCCCTCCACTTT
TRBV7-9	.	TRBJ2-2	TRBD1	15	CVAGTQGAGTGELFF	TGTGTCGCCGGGACACAGGGGGCAGGGACCGGGGAGCTGTTTTTT
TRBV19	.	TRBJ2-2	TRBD2	17	CASSKRSLAANTGELFF	TGTGCCAGTAGTAAACGTTCTCTAGCGGCGAACACCGGGGAGCTGTTTTTT
TRBV19	few	TRBJ1-1	.	14	CASSIFGLTTEAFF	TGTGCCAGTAGTATATTTGGGCTGACCACTGAAGCTTTCTTT
TRBV5-1	.	TRBJ2-5	.	14	CASSLGQPRETQYF	TGCGCCAGCAGCTTGGGTCAGCCCAGAGAGACCCAGTACTTC
TRBV4-2	.	TRBJ2-3	.	14	CASSQDVGTDTQYF	TGTGCCAGCAGCCAAGATGTCGGCACAGATACGCAGTATTTT
TRBV7-2	once	TRBJ2-7	.	14	CASSLSWGVGEQYF	TGTGCCAGCAGCTTATCGTGGGGGGTAGGGGAGCAGTACTTC
TRBV25-1	.	TRBJ2-5	.	14	CASRPSLAAGTQYF	TGTGCCAGCAGGCCCTCCCTAGCAGCAGGGACCCAGTACTTC
TRBV2	.	TRBJ1-4	TRBD1	14	CASNQGALFEKLFF	TGTGCCAGCAATCAGGGGGCTTTATTTGAAAAACTGTTTTTT
TRBV30	.	TRBJ2-7	TRBD1	17	CAWSKGRQGGARGEQYF	TGTGCCTGGAGTAAGGGGCGACAGGGTGGGGCTCGGGGAGAGCAGTACTTC
TRBV2	.	TRBJ1-5	.	15	CASSELGQTITAQHF	TGTGCCAGCAGTGAGTTAGGACAGACGATCACGGCCCAGCATTTT
TRBV18	.	TRBJ2-5	TRBD1	14	CASSPDRVSETQYF	TGTGCCAGCTCACCCGACAGGGTTTCAGAGACCCAGTACTTC
TRBV11-1	.	TRBJ2-1	TRBD2	15	CASSLVSGGSDEQFF	TGTGCCAGCAGCTTAGTGAGCGGGGGGTCCGATGAGCAGTTCTTC
TRBV5-1	.	TRBJ2-7	TRBD1	15	CASSKPGQGANEQYF	TGCGCCAGCAGCAAACCGGGACAGGGGGCTAACGAGCAGTACTTC
TRBV5-1	.	TRBJ1-3	TRBD1	18	CASSLVTGVEYSGNTIYF	TGCGCCAGCAGCTTGGTGACAGGGGTGGAGTACTCTGGAAACACCATATATTTT
TRBV11-3	once	TRBJ2-5	.	17	CASSKGGGQGSQETQYF	TGTGCCAGCAGCAAGGGGGGGGGCCAGGGCTCGCAAGAGACCCAGTACTTC
TRBV4-3	.	TRBJ2-3	TRBD2	18	CASSQDGSAGVVTDTQYF	TGCGCCAGCAGCCAAGATGGGAGTGCGGGAGTGGTAACAGATACGCAGTATTTT
TRBV6-1	.	TRBJ1-6	TRBD1	13	CASSRDSNSPLHF	TGTGCCAGCAGCCGGGACAGTAATTCACCCCTCCACTTT
TRBV2	.	TRBJ1-1	TRBD1	15	CATALFQGASTEAFF	TGTGCCACCGCCCTCTTTCAGGGGGCCTCCACTGAAGCTTTCTTT
TRBV7-8	.	TRBJ1-6	TRBD1	15	CASSLMGQGNSPLHF	TGTGCCAGCAGCTTAATGGGACAGGGAAATTCACCCCTCCACTTT
TRBV7-9	.	TRBJ2-2	TRBD2	14	CAPRGGSNTGELFF	TGTGCCCCCCGGGGGGGGTCTAACACCGGGGAGCTGTTTTTT
TRBV5-6	.	TRBJ1-2	.	15	CASSLRGPRLYGYTF	TGTGCCAGCAGCCTTCGGGGGCCAAGGCTCTATGGCTACACCTTC
TRBV21-1	few	TRBJ2-3	.	17	CASSILLAGDSHDTQYF	TGTGCCAGCAGCATTCTTCTAGCGGGAGATAGCCATGATACGCAGTATTTT
TRBV5-4	.	TRBJ1-1	.	15	CASSLVGTMNTEAFF	TGTGCCAGCAGCTTGGTGGGCACAATGAACACTGAAGCTTTCTTT
TRBV27	.	TRBJ2-7	.	12	CASGIRGGEQYF	TGTGCCAGCGGAATCAGGGGGGGCGAGCAGTACTTC
TRBV10-3	.	TRBJ2-5	.	14	CAISEIGEGGTQYF	TGTGCCATCAGTGAAATAGGGGAAGGAGGGACCCAGTACTTC
TRBV4-3	.	TRBJ1-6	.	19	CASSRRREGRGSYNSPLHF	TGCGCCAGCAGCCGCCGAAGGGAGGGTCGGGGCTCCTATAATTCACCCCTCCACTTT
TRBV5-4	.	TRBJ2-3	.	14	CASSSPGETDTQYF	TGTGCCAGCAGCTCGCCCGGTGAGACAGATACGCAGTATTTT
TRBV6-6	.	TRBJ2-2	.	16	CASSRPVGGDPGELFF	TGTGCCAGCAGTAGACCCGTAGGGGGGGACCCCGGGGAGCTGTTTTTT